This is a list of T cell receptor beta chains from one sample in a study of immune evolution from preneoplasia to lung adenocarcinoma. Data came from immunoSEQ multiplex PCR; TCRdb stores just in-frame clones and leaves some out. The repertoire has under 10,000 clones, roughly four fifths of them found once; the top ten carry approximately 3%. Sequencing was carried out using FFPE minimally invasive lung adenocarcinoma tissue. The receptor set was obtained from a person between 70 and 80 years old with lung adenocarcinoma. CDR3s include the opening cysteine and the closing phenylalanine or tryptophan. Each record gives: V gene, clone size, J gene, D gene, CDR3 DNA, CDR3 protein. D genes are given only for firm matches. A clone size is listed for some rows: how often the clone was seen (once, few, many), or a class if it is expanded.

V gene: TRBV25-1; clone size: few; J gene: TRBJ1-3; D gene: -; CDR3 DNA: TGTGCCAGCGTAAGCTCTGGAAACACCATATATTTT; CDR3 protein: CASVSSGNTIYF
V gene: TRBV5-1; clone size: once; J gene: TRBJ1-2; D gene: -; CDR3 DNA: TGCGCCAGCAGCGTTGGGGACAACCCTAACTATGGCTACACCTTC; CDR3 protein: CASSVGDNPNYGYTF
V gene: TRBV5-1; clone size: -; J gene: TRBJ2-1; D gene: -; CDR3 DNA: TGCGCCAGCAGCTTCGGGGGCGGCGGGAGAGGCTACAATGAGCAGTTCTTC; CDR3 protein: CASSFGGGGRGYNEQFF
V gene: TRBV2; clone size: once; J gene: TRBJ1-1; D gene: -; CDR3 DNA: TGTGCCAGCAGTCCCGGAGGGGCGAGCACTGAAGCTTTCTTT; CDR3 protein: CASSPGGASTEAFF
V gene: TRBV29-1; clone size: -; J gene: TRBJ2-1; D gene: TRBD2; CDR3 DNA: TGCAGCGTTCGGCGGGAGGCTCTAGTACGGGATGAGCAGTTCTTC; CDR3 protein: CSVRREALVRDEQFF
V gene: TRBV10-2; clone size: -; J gene: TRBJ2-1; D gene: TRBD1; CDR3 DNA: TGCGCCAGCAGTGGCGGGACAGGGAGAGAGCAGTTCTTC; CDR3 protein: CASSGGTGREQFF
V gene: TRBV19; clone size: -; J gene: TRBJ1-1; D gene: TRBD1; CDR3 DNA: TGTGCCAGTAGCGGGACAGGGGAAACTGAAGCTTTCTTT; CDR3 protein: CASSGTGETEAFF
V gene: TRBV30; clone size: -; J gene: TRBJ1-6; D gene: -; CDR3 DNA: TGTGCCTGGAGAGCTAATTCACCCCTCCACTTT; CDR3 protein: CAWRANSPLHF
V gene: TRBV4-1; clone size: -; J gene: TRBJ1-1; D gene: -; CDR3 DNA: TGCGCCAGCAGCCAAGATACGGGGGGCCGGGCTGAAGCTTTCTTT; CDR3 protein: CASSQDTGGRAEAFF
V gene: TRBV6-6; clone size: -; J gene: TRBJ1-2; D gene: TRBD1; CDR3 DNA: TGTGCCAGCACCCAGGGGGACTCGAGCACCTTC; CDR3 protein: CASTQGDSSTF
V gene: TRBV19; clone size: -; J gene: TRBJ2-7; D gene: -; CDR3 DNA: TGTGCCAGTAGTAGTCTTGGCGGACCTTCCTACGAGCAGTACTTC; CDR3 protein: CASSSLGGPSYEQYF
V gene: TRBV29-1; clone size: -; J gene: TRBJ2-7; D gene: -; CDR3 DNA: TGCAGCGTTGAAGGGGGCAAGGGATCCTACGAGCAGTACTTC; CDR3 protein: CSVEGGKGSYEQYF
V gene: TRBV10-3; clone size: -; J gene: TRBJ2-7; D gene: TRBD1; CDR3 DNA: TGTGCCACAAAGCCTCCGGGACAGGGCTACGAGCAGTACTTC; CDR3 protein: CATKPPGQGYEQYF
V gene: TRBV9; clone size: -; J gene: TRBJ2-1; D gene: TRBD2; CDR3 DNA: TGTGCCAGCAGCGTAGCTAGCGGGGGGGTTCACTACAATGAGCAGTTCTTC; CDR3 protein: CASSVASGGVHYNEQFF
V gene: TRBV19; clone size: few; J gene: TRBJ1-3; D gene: -; CDR3 DNA: TGTGCCAGTAGTATCGACTCTGGAAACACCATATATTTT; CDR3 protein: CASSIDSGNTIYF
V gene: TRBV7-2; clone size: -; J gene: TRBJ2-7; D gene: TRBD1; CDR3 DNA: TGTGCCAGCAGCAAGGGACAGATCGAGCAGTACTTC; CDR3 protein: CASSKGQIEQYF
V gene: TRBV5-4; clone size: -; J gene: TRBJ1-2; D gene: TRBD1; CDR3 DNA: TGTGCCAGCAACATTGACAGGGGGTATGGCTACACCTTC; CDR3 protein: CASNIDRGYGYTF
V gene: TRBV30; clone size: -; J gene: TRBJ1-4; D gene: -; CDR3 DNA: TGTGCCTGGATCCCGACGGGGGCGAAAAAACTGTTTTTT; CDR3 protein: CAWIPTGAKKLFF
V gene: TRBV30; clone size: -; J gene: TRBJ2-3; D gene: TRBD2; CDR3 DNA: TGTGCCTGGAGCCCACCGGGACTAGCCACAGATACGCAGTATTTT; CDR3 protein: CAWSPPGLATDTQYF
V gene: TRBV5-4; clone size: -; J gene: TRBJ1-2; D gene: -; CDR3 DNA: TGTGCCAGCAGCTTGGAGGTCTCTAACTATGGCTACACCTTC; CDR3 protein: CASSLEVSNYGYTF
V gene: TRBV5-6; clone size: -; J gene: TRBJ1-5; D gene: -; CDR3 DNA: TGTGCCAGCAGCTTGATCAATCAGCCCCAGCATTTT; CDR3 protein: CASSLINQPQHF
V gene: TRBV5-4; clone size: -; J gene: TRBJ1-2; D gene: -; CDR3 DNA: TGTGCCAGCAGCCGAATGGGGTTCTATGGCTACACCTTC; CDR3 protein: CASSRMGFYGYTF
V gene: TRBV5-1; clone size: -; J gene: TRBJ2-1; D gene: TRBD2; CDR3 DNA: TGCGCCAGCAGCCCGGGACTAGCGGGCCTCAATGAGCAGTTCTTC; CDR3 protein: CASSPGLAGLNEQFF
V gene: TRBV15; clone size: -; J gene: TRBJ2-2; D gene: TRBD2; CDR3 DNA: TGTGCCACCAGCAGACTAGCGGGATTGGTCGGGGAGCTGTTTTTT; CDR3 protein: CATSRLAGLVGELFF
V gene: TRBV14; clone size: -; J gene: TRBJ1-4; D gene: -; CDR3 DNA: TGTGCCAGCAGCCAAGTCAGGAATGAAAAACTGTTTTTT; CDR3 protein: CASSQVRNEKLFF
V gene: TRBV5-1; clone size: few; J gene: TRBJ2-5; D gene: TRBD2; CDR3 DNA: TGCGCCAGCAGCTTGGAAGGATTCGCGGGAGAAGTGGGAGAGACCCAGTACTTC; CDR3 protein: CASSLEGFAGEVGETQYF
V gene: TRBV11-3; clone size: -; J gene: TRBJ2-2; D gene: TRBD1; CDR3 DNA: TGTGCCAGCAGCTTAGAATCGTGGGGACAGGGTCCAACCGGGGAGCTGTTTTTT; CDR3 protein: CASSLESWGQGPTGELFF
V gene: TRBV7-9; clone size: -; J gene: TRBJ2-7; D gene: TRBD2; CDR3 DNA: TGTGCCAGCAGCTTAGAAAGCGGGAGCTCCGAGCAGTACTTC; CDR3 protein: CASSLESGSSEQYF
V gene: TRBV5-4; clone size: -; J gene: TRBJ2-1; D gene: TRBD1; CDR3 DNA: TGTGCCAGCAGCTTGGGACAGGGCAATGAGCAGTTCTTC; CDR3 protein: CASSLGQGNEQFF
V gene: TRBV9; clone size: -; J gene: TRBJ1-2; D gene: -; CDR3 DNA: TGTGCCAGCAGCGTCGAAGGGACTCCGACGGGTGGCTACACCTTC; CDR3 protein: CASSVEGTPTGGYTF
V gene: TRBV18; clone size: -; J gene: TRBJ1-3; D gene: -; CDR3 DNA: TGTGCCAGCTCACCCTCGGGACGTAACTCTGGAAACACCATATATTTT; CDR3 protein: CASSPSGRNSGNTIYF
V gene: TRBV18; clone size: -; J gene: TRBJ1-2; D gene: -; CDR3 DNA: TGTGCCAGCTCACCAGGTGATGGCTACACCTTC; CDR3 protein: CASSPGDGYTF
V gene: TRBV25-1; clone size: -; J gene: TRBJ2-3; D gene: -; CDR3 DNA: TGTGCCAGCAGTGCCTTGGGGTGGACGCAGTATTTT; CDR3 protein: CASSALGWTQYF
V gene: TRBV27; clone size: few; J gene: TRBJ2-3; D gene: TRBD1; CDR3 DNA: TGTGCCAGCAGGACAGGGACAGATACGCAGTATTTT; CDR3 protein: CASRTGTDTQYF
V gene: TRBV2; clone size: -; J gene: TRBJ2-6; D gene: TRBD2; CDR3 DNA: TGTGCCAGCGAAGCTGCGGGAGTTACTGGGGCCAACGTCCTGACTTTC; CDR3 protein: CASEAAGVTGANVLTF
V gene: TRBV4-2; clone size: -; J gene: TRBJ2-7; D gene: -; CDR3 DNA: TGTGCCAGCAGCCAGGTCGGCAGTTCGTCTGGCGAGCAGTACTTC; CDR3 protein: CASSQVGSSSGEQYF
V gene: TRBV28; clone size: once; J gene: TRBJ1-6; D gene: -; CDR3 DNA: TGTGCCAGCGGGCCCGGGAGAGGTGATTCACCCCTCCACTTT; CDR3 protein: CASGPGRGDSPLHF
V gene: TRBV7-9; clone size: -; J gene: TRBJ2-6; D gene: TRBD1; CDR3 DNA: TGTGCCAGCAGAAGACAGGGGCCTGGGGCCAACGTCCTGACTTTC; CDR3 protein: CASRRQGPGANVLTF
V gene: TRBV30; clone size: -; J gene: TRBJ2-5; D gene: TRBD2; CDR3 DNA: TGTGCCTGGAGTAGAGGGGCACCGGGACTAGCGGGAGGAGAGACCCAGTACTTC; CDR3 protein: CAWSRGAPGLAGGETQYF
V gene: TRBV6-4; clone size: -; J gene: TRBJ1-2; D gene: TRBD1; CDR3 DNA: TGTGCCAGCGGGACAGGGGGGGGCCTTGGCTATGGCTACACCTTC; CDR3 protein: CASGTGGGLGYGYTF
V gene: TRBV15; clone size: -; J gene: TRBJ1-1; D gene: TRBD1; CDR3 DNA: TGTGCCACCAGCAGAGCTGCAGGGGGTCGGACTGAAGCTTTCTTT; CDR3 protein: CATSRAAGGRTEAFF
V gene: TRBV7-9; clone size: -; J gene: TRBJ1-3; D gene: -; CDR3 DNA: TGTGCCAGCAGCTTCCGCACAGGAGACTCTGGAAACACCATATATTTT; CDR3 protein: CASSFRTGDSGNTIYF